These 29 T cell receptor beta chains were all obtained from the same sample, sequenced in a study of cytomegalovirus exposure and HLA in healthy donors (dated by TCRdb to 2015 to 2018). The library was prepared using the immunoSEQ multiplex PCR assay. For the multiplex PCR, a mixture combining 60 forward primers for TCR Vbeta segments and 13 reverse primers for TCR Jbeta segments was used. TCRdb re-hosts the immuneACCESS table, in-frame sequences only. Its copies lack some clones; in the studies checked, an unresolved V gene accounts for under half of them, and the cause for the rest is not known. Here the sample has 100,000 to 150,000 clones; more than 65% occur a single time. Roughly 3.9% of the sample comes from the top ten. The sample was PBMCs. Every receptor here comes from a male donor in good health and CMV-seropositive.

This clone was recorded a few times. This chain links TRBV5-6 with TRBJ2-3, with D unresolved. V was clipped by 0 bases and J by 2 bases, with 10 bases between them. CDR3 length: 15 amino acids. The germline gives CDR1 SGHDT, CDR2 YYEEEE. This CDR3 reads CASSLVERYTDTQYF. CDR3 DNA sequence: TGTGCCAGCAGCTTGGTTGAGCGCTACACAGATACGCAGTATTTT.

The chain recombines TRBV28 with TRBJ2-7, with D possibly being TRBD1 (6 bases). Germline-derived CDR1 and CDR2 are MDHEN and SYDVKM. The CDR3 extends over 14 amino acids. With 3 bases removed from V and 5 bases from J, the gap between germline ends came to 14 bases. Here the CDR3 reads CASSFLGQIDEQYF. In DNA form, the CDR3 reads TGTGCCAGCAGTTTCCTTGGACAGATCGACGAGCAGTACTTC.

V and J are TRBV5-1 and TRBJ2-2, with 11 bases fitting TRBD2. This CDR3 contains 15 residues. V gave up 4 bases and J gave up 12 bases; unmatched junction bases: 11. Per the germline V gene, CDR1 is SGHRS and CDR2 is YFSETQ. In nucleotides, the CDR3 is TGCGCCAGCAGCCCAATGACTAGCGGGGAGGGGAAGCTGTTTTTT. This translates into CASSPMTSGEGKLFF.

The genes are TRBV10-3 and TRBJ2-3, with 8 positions matching TRBD2. V shed 5 bases, J shed 10 bases, and the junction held 5 bases outside the gene matches. Germline V gene sequence: CDR1 ENHRY, CDR2 SYGVKD. The CDR3 is 12 residues long. CDR3: CAISRAGEAQYF. CDR3 nucleotide sequence: TGTGCCATCAGTCGAGCGGGAGAGGCGCAGTATTTT.

This chain joins TRBV5-4 and TRBJ2-7, with 10 bases lining up with TRBD2. Germline assignment: CDR1 SGHNT and CDR2 YYREEE (reference sequence). J gave up 2 bases and V 4 bases, and 3 bases lay outside the gene matches. This CDR3 has 14 residues. For the CDR3, the DNA is TGTGCCAGCAGCCCGAGCGGGGGGGCCTACGAGCAGTACTTC. Translation: CASSPSGGAYEQYF. Looking up the rest from reference TRBV5-4 and TRBJ2-7 gives the full variable domain: ETGVTQSPTHLIKTRGQQVTLRCSSQSGHNTVSWYQQALGQGPQFIFQYYREEENGRGNFPPRFSGLQFPNYSSELNVNALELDDSALYLCASSPSGGAYEQYFGPGTRLTVT.

This sequence joins TRBV27 and TRBJ2-3, with D uncertain. This CDR3 region has 10 residues. Germline V gives CDR1 MNHEY, CDR2 SMNVEV (reference sequence). This CDR3 reads CPISTDTQYF. The CDR3 region has the DNA TGTCCCATTTCAACAGATACGCAGTATTTT.

V and J are TRBV5-1 and TRBJ2-1; 12 bases map to TRBD2. Germline V gives CDR1 SGHRS, CDR2 YFSETQ. The CDR3 sequence is 16 residues long. V gave up 4 bases and J gave up 6 bases; unmatched junction bases: 8. The CDR3 bases are TGCGCCAGCAGCCCGCCGGAGACTAGCGGGAGCAATGAGCAGTTCTTC. Translation: CASSPPETSGSNEQFF. Together with reference TRBV5-1 and TRBJ2-1, the CDR3 gives the full variable domain: KAGVTQTPRYLIKTRGQQVTLSCSPISGHRSVSWYQQTPGQGLQFLFEYFSETQRNKGNFPGRFSGRQFSNSRSEMNVSTLELGDSALYLCASSPPETSGSNEQFFGPGTRLTVL.

The chain joins TRBV9 to TRBJ2-2, with unresolved D. V was clipped by 4 bases and J by 5 bases, with 9 bases between them. CDR1 is SGDLS, CDR2 YYNGEE, per germline. This CDR3 is 13 amino acids long. CDR3 loop: CASSLYKTGELFF. The CDR3 DNA reads as TGTGCCAGCAGCCTCTATAAGACCGGGGAGCTGTTTTTT.

The chain has TRBV19 and TRBJ2-1, with 11 bases identical to TRBD2. This CDR3 has 16 residues. V lost 0 bases to trimming and J lost 5 bases; unmatched junction nucleotides: 3. The germline V gene has CDR1 LNHDA and CDR2 SQIVND (reference sequence). The CDR3 DNA is TGTGCCAGTAGTATAGATGGGACTAGCGGAGACAATGAGCAGTTCTTC. It codes for CASSIDGTSGDNEQFF.

The chain combines TRBV9 with TRBJ1-3, with unresolved D. Germline V gene data show CDR1 as SGDLS and CDR2 as YYNGEE. The ends were cut back, 4 bases at V and 2 bases at J, with 13 bases in the middle. The CDR3 contains 15 residues. The CDR3 DNA reads TGTGCCAGCAGCCGAGGGATTGAGACTGGAAACACCATATATTTT. Translated: CASSRGIETGNTIYF.

For the CDR3, the DNA is TGTGCCAGCAGTCCTCCCGGACAGGGGCCTTACGAGCAGTACTTC. This sequence encodes CASSPPGQGPYEQYF. The chain joins TRBV28 to TRBJ2-7, with TRBD1 matching 9 bases. Germline assignment: CDR1 MDHEN and CDR2 SYDVKM. CDR3 length equals 15 residues. Trimming removed 5 bases from V and 4 bases from J; junction bases left unmatched: 9.

A few counts support this clone. V gene TRBV5-1 combines with J gene TRBJ2-7; 8 bases match TRBD1. Germline CDR1 is SGHRS and CDR2 is YFSETQ. Trimming at V came to 4 bases and at J to 3 bases, leaving 3 bases not matched to a gene. The CDR3 spans 13 residues. This CDR3 reads CASSKGQDYEQYF. The CDR3 DNA sequence: TGCGCCAGCAGCAAGGGACAGGACTACGAGCAGTACTTC. The full variable domain, in which reference TRBV5-1 and TRBJ2-7 provide the parts outside the CDR3, is KAGVTQTPRYLIKTRGQQVTLSCSPISGHRSVSWYQQTPGQGLQFLFEYFSETQRNKGNFPGRFSGRQFSNSRSEMNVSTLELGDSALYLCASSKGQDYEQYFGPGTRLTVT.

A single count supports this clone. The rearrangement joins TRBV6-1 to TRBJ2-7; D is possibly TRBD1 (7 bases). V was shortened by 7 bases and J by 4 bases, with 17 bases between the two germline ends. Germline V gene lookup returns CDR1 MNHNS and CDR2 SASEGT. CDR3 length equals 14 residues. The CDR3: CASIPQGGRYEQYF. In nucleotides, the CDR3 is TGTGCCAGCATACCGCAGGGGGGAAGATACGAGCAGTACTTC.

V usage is TRBV6-6 and J usage is TRBJ1-4; 8 bases match TRBD1. The length of the CDR3 is 15 residues. V lost 0 bases to trimming and J lost 6 bases; unmatched junction nucleotides: 3. Per the germline V gene, CDR1 is MNHNY and CDR2 is SVGAGI (reference sequence). CDR3 in DNA: TGTGCCAGCAGTTACTCGACAGGGGTTGATGAAAAACTGTTTTTT. It codes for CASSYSTGVDEKLFF.

The chain is built from TRBV6-6 and TRBJ2-3, with 7 bases aligning to TRBD1. The CDR3 covers 15 residues. Germline CDR1 reads MNHNY; CDR2 reads SVGAGI (reference sequence). The V segment lost 7 bases and the J segment 0 bases; nucleotides outside the gene matches: 7. CDR3 DNA: TGTGCCAGCATTCCCAAAGGGGGCAGCACAGATACGCAGTATTTT. This gives the protein CASIPKGGSTDTQYF.

The chain employs TRBV29-1 and TRBJ2-1; the match to TRBD2 covers 8 bases. Germline loops: CDR1 SQVTM, CDR2 ANQGSEA. The CDR3 has 14 amino acids. The V gene end was trimmed by 1 base and the J gene end by 6 bases; junction bases not matched to a gene: 5. The DNA for the CDR3 is TGCAGCGTTGAAGGGACTAGCTCGGTCAATGAGCAGTTCTTC. Translating gives CSVEGTSSVNEQFF.

This clone has only a few counts. This chain uses TRBV11-3 with TRBJ2-1; 9 bases are shared with TRBD1. Germline V gene data show CDR1 as SGHNT and CDR2 as YENEEA. The CDR3 consists of 15 residues. V was clipped by 5 bases and J by 5 bases; unmatched bases: 7. The CDR3 is CASSLSGTGHNEQFF. The DNA for the CDR3 is TGTGCCAGCAGCCTATCCGGGACAGGGCACAATGAGCAGTTCTTC.

V gene TRBV2 combines with J gene TRBJ2-7, with D uncertain. Trimming left V 3 bases short and J 2 bases short, with 14 bases between. The CDR3 runs to 15 residues. Germline CDR1 is SNHLY and CDR2 is FYNNEI. CDR3 residues: CASSEMAPTTYEQYF. CDR3 coding DNA: TGTGCCAGCAGTGAGATGGCACCCACCACCTACGAGCAGTACTTC. The variable domain in full, with the rest retrieved from reference TRBV2 and TRBJ2-7, is EPEVTQTPSHQVTQMGQEVILRCVPISNHLYFYWYRQILGQKVEFLVSFYNNEISEKSEIFDDQFSVERPDGSNFTLKIRSTKLEDSAMYFCASSEMAPTTYEQYFGPGTRLTVT.

The chain carries TRBV5-4 and TRBJ1-2; D call uncertain. Germline CDR1 reads SGHNT; CDR2 reads YYREEE (reference sequence). The ends were cut back, 4 bases at V and 8 bases at J, with 15 bases in the middle. The CDR3 loop spans 13 amino acids. The DNA of the CDR3 is TGTGCCAGCAGCGTTGATGAGGAAAGGGGCTACACCTTC. The encoded protein is CASSVDEERGYTF.

The chain employs TRBV27 and TRBJ2-7; D is ambiguous. Trimming cost V 3 bases and J 3 bases, with 9 bases left between them. From germline, CDR1 is MNHEY and CDR2 SMNVEV (reference sequence). The CDR3 totals 13 residues. CDR3 in DNA: TGTGCCAGCAGTTTTAGCCACTACTACGAGCAGTACTTC. Residues: CASSFSHYYEQYF.

This chain links TRBV7-9 with TRBJ2-1, with 8 bases identical to TRBD1. Trimming removed 1 base from V and 15 bases from J; junction bases left unmatched: 8. CDR1 and CDR2 (germline): SEHNR, FQNEAQ (reference sequence). The CDR3 spans 13 residues. The CDR3 here is CASSLEGTGDPFF. CDR3 DNA sequence: TGTGCCAGCAGCTTAGAAGGGACAGGTGATCCGTTCTTC.

This rearrangement joins TRBV5-6 to TRBJ2-3; TRBD1 matches at 8 bases. The CDR3 is 14 residues long. With V trimmed by 5 bases and J by 4 bases, 6 bases remained unmatched. Germline assignment: CDR1 SGHDT and CDR2 YYEEEE. The CDR3 sequence: CASRTGGGSDTQYF. Written as DNA, the CDR3 is TGTGCCAGCAGAACAGGGGGAGGATCAGATACGCAGTATTTT.

The chain links TRBV7-8 to TRBJ2-3; TRBD2 matches 7 bases. The CDR3 loop spans 16 amino acids. J gave up 4 bases and V 5 bases, and 12 bases lay outside the gene matches. From germline, CDR1 is SGHVS and CDR2 FQNEAQ. DNA for the CDR3: TGTGCCAGCAGCGACTGGGGCCCTCGGGGGGCAGATACGCAGTATTTT. Translated, it gives CASSDWGPRGADTQYF.

This chain uses TRBV7-9 with TRBJ2-3; TRBD2 matches at 14 bases. In germline, CDR1 is SEHNR, CDR2 FQNEAQ (reference sequence). There are 16 residues in the CDR3. After removal of 6 bases from V and 4 bases from J, the junction contained 6 bases not matched to a gene. CDR3 DNA sequence: TGTGCCAGCAGTAGGGGACTAGCGGGGGAGCCAGATACGCAGTATTTT. This sequence encodes CASSRGLAGEPDTQYF.

This rearrangement joins TRBV19 to TRBJ2-1, with 7 positions matching TRBD2. CDR3 length: 15 residues. Germline lookup yields CDR1 LNHDA and CDR2 SQIVND (reference sequence). The V segment lost 7 bases and the J segment 9 bases; nucleotides outside the gene matches: 15. In DNA form, the CDR3 reads TGTGCCAGTAATACCCAGGGAGCGGGGCCGGGTGAGCAGTTCTTC. Translated: CASNTQGAGPGEQFF.

Only a few counts were recorded for this clone. The chain carries TRBV19 and TRBJ2-5; a weak D match, TRBD2 (6 bases). The germline V gene has CDR1 LNHDA and CDR2 SQIVND (reference sequence). With 8 bases removed from V and 9 bases from J, the gap between germline ends came to 22 bases. CDR3 length equals 14 residues. The chain's CDR3 is CASSEGRPPMAQYF. CDR3 sequence (DNA): TGTGCCAGTTCGGAGGGAAGACCCCCCATGGCCCAGTACTTC.

The chain is built from TRBV30 and TRBJ2-5; 10 positions agree with TRBD1. This CDR3 spans 13 amino acids. The ends lost 5 bases at V and 5 bases at J; junction bases unmatched: 5. Germline V CDR1 and CDR2: GTSNPN, SVGIG (reference sequence). CDR3: CAWGTGVRETQYF. CDR3 coding DNA: TGTGCCTGGGGGACAGGGGTGAGGGAGACCCAGTACTTC.

The V gene is TRBV23-1, the J gene TRBJ1-5; D gene ambiguous. TRBV23-1 is an ORF, with its function uncertain. The CDR3 contains 12 residues. The V end was cut by 3 bases, the J end by 5 bases, with 5 bases between. The CDR3 is CASSHHDQPQHF. The DNA of the CDR3 is TGCGCCAGCAGTCATCATGATCAGCCCCAGCATTTT.

This clone was detected only a few times. The V call is TRBV19, the J call TRBJ1-1, with D unclear. Trimming left V 6 bases short and J 3 bases short, with 11 bases between. Germline CDR1 and CDR2: LNHDA and SQIVND (reference sequence). The CDR3 contains 13 residues. CDR3 sequence (DNA): TGTGCCAGTAGGTGGTTGAGGGACACTGAAGCTTTCTTT. Its translation: CASRWLRDTEAFF.